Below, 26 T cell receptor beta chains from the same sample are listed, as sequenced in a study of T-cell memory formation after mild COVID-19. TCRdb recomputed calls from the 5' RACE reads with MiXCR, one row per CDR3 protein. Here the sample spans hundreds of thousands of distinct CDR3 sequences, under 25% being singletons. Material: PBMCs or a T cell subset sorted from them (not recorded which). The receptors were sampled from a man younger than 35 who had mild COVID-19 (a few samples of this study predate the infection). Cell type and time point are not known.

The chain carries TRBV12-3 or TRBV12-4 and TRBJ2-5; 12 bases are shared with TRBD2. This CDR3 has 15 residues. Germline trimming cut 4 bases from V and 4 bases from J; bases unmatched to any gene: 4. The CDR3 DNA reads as TGTGCCAGCAGTTGGTCGACTAGCGGGGGAGAGACCCAGTACTTC. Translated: CASSWSTSGGETQYF.

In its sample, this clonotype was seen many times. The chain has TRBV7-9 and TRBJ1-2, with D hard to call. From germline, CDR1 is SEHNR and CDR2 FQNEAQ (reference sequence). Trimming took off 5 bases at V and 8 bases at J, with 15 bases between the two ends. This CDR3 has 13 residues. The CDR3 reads CASSVGRLEGYTF. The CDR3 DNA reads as TGTGCCAGCAGCGTCGGGAGGCTTGAGGGCTACACCTTC.

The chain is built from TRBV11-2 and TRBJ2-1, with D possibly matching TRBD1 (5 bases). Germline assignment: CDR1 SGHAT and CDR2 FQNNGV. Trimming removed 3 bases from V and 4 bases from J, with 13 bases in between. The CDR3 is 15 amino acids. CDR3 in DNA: TGTGCCAGCAGCTTTAGGGGCAATTTATACAATGAGCAGTTCTTC. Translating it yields CASSFRGNLYNEQFF.

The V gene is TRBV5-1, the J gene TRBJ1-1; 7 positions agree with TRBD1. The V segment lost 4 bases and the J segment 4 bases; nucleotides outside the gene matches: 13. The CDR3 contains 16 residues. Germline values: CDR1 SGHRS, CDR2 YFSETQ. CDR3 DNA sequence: TGCGCCAGCAGCCCGAAACCGAGGCGGGACAGCACTGAAGCTTTCTTT. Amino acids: CASSPKPRRDSTEAFF.

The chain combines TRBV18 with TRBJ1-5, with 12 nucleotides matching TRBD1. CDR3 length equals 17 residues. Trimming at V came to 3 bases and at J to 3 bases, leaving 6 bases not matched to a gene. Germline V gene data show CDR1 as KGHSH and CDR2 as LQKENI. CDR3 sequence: CASSPSGTGGVNQPQHF. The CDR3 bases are TGTGCCAGCTCACCCTCCGGGACAGGGGGCGTCAATCAGCCCCAGCATTTT. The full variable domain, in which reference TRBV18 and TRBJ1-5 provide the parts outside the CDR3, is NAGVMQNPRHLVRRRGQEARLRCSPMKGHSHVYWYRQLPEEGLKFMVYLQKENIIDESGMPKERFSAEFPKEGPSILRIQQVVRGDSAAYFCASSPSGTGGVNQPQHFGDGTRLSIL.

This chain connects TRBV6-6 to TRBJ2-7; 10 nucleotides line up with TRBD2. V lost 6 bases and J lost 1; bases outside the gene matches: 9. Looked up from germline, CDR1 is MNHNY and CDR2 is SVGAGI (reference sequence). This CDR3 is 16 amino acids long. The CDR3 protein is CASSTLAGGYSYEQYF. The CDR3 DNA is TGTGCCAGCAGCACATTAGCGGGGGGCTATTCCTACGAGCAGTACTTC.

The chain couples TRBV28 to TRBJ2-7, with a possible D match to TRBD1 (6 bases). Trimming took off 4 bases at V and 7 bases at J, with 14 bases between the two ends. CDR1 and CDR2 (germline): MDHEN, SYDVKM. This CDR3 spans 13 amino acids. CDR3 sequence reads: CASSSPPRGEQYV. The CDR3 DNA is TGTGCCAGCAGTTCCCCCCCGAGGGGGGAGCAGTACGTC.

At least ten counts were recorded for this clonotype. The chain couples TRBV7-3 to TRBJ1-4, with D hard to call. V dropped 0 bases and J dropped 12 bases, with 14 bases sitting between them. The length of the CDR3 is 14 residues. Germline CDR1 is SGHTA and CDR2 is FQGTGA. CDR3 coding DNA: TGTGCCAGCAGCTTAACTTCGGGAGGGAGTGAACTGTTTTTT. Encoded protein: CASSLTSGGSELFF.

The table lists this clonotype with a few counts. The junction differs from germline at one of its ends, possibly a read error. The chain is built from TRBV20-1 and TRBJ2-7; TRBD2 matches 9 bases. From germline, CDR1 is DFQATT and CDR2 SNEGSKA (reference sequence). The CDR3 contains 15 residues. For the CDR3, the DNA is TGCAGTGCCAGAGATACAGAGCGGGGGGCCTACGAGCAGTACTTC. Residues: CSARDTERGAYEQYF.

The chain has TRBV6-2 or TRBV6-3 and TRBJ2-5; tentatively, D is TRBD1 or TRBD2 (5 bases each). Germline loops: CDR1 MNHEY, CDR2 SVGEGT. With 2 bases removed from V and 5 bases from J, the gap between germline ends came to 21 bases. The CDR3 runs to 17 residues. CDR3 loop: CASSYDGTAWRMETQYF. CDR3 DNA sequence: TGTGCCAGCAGTTACGACGGGACGGCGTGGAGGATGGAGACCCAGTACTTC.

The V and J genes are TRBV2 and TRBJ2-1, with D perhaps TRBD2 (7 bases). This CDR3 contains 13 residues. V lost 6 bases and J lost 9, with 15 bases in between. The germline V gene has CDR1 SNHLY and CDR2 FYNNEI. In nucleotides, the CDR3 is TGTGCCAGCAGCGGCGGGGGACACGGTGAGCAGTTCTTC. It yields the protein CASSGGGHGEQFF.

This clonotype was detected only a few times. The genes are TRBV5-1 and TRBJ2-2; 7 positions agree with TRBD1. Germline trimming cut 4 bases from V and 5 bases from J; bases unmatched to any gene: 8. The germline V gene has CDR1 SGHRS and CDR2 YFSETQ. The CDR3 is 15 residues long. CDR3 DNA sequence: TGCGCCAGCAGCAGCAGACAGGGAGTAACCGGGGAGCTGTTTTTT. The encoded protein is CASSSRQGVTGELFF.

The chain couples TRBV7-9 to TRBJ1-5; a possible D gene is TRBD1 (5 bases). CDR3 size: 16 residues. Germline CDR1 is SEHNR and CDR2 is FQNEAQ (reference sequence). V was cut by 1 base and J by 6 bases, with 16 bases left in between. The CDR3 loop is CASSLVQDGQGQPQHF. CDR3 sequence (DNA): TGTGCCAGCAGCTTAGTCCAGGATGGGCAGGGTCAGCCCCAGCATTTT.

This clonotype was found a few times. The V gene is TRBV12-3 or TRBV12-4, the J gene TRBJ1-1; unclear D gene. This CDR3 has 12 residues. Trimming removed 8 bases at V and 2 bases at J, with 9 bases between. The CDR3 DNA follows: TGTGCCAGCCGGGAGGGAAACACTGAAGCTTTCTTT. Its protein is CASREGNTEAFF.

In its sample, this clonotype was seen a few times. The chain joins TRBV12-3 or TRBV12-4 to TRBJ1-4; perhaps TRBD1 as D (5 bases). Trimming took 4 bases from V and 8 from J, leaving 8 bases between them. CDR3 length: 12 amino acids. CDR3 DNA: TGTGCCAGCAGTTGGGACTTAGAAAAACTGTTTTTT. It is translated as CASSWDLEKLFF.

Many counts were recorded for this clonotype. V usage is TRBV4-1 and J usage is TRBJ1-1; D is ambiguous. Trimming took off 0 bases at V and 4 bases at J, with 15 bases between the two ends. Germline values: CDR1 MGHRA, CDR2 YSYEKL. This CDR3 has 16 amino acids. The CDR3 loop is CASSQEGRGGSTEAFF. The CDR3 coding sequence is TGCGCCAGCAGCCAAGAGGGCCGGGGTGGGAGCACTGAAGCTTTCTTT.

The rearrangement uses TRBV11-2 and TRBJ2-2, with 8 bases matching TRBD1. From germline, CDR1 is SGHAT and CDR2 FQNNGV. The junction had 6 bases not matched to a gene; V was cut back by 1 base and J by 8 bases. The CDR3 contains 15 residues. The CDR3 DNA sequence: TGTGCCAGCAGCTTAGTCCCAGGGGGCGCGGGGGAGCTGTTTTTT. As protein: CASSLVPGGAGELFF.

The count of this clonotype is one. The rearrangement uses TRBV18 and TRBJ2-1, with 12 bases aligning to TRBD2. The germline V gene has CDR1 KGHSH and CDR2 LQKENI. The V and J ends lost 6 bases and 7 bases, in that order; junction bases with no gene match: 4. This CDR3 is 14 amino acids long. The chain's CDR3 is CASSTSGGLNEQFF. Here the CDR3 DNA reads TGTGCCAGCTCTACTAGCGGGGGGTTAAATGAGCAGTTCTTC.

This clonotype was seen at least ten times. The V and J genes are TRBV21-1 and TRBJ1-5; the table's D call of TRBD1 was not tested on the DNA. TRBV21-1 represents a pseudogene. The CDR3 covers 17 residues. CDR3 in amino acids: CASRPGNPKYSNQPQHF. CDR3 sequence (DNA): TGTGCCAGCAGACCCGGGAACCCAAAGTATAGCAATCAGCCCCAGCATTTT.

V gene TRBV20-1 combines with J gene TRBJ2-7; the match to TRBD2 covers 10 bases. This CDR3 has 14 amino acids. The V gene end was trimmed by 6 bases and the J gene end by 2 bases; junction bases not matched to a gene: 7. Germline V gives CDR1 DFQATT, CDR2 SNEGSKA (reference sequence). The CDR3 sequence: CSAVDSGGTYEQYF. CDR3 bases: TGCAGTGCCGTCGATAGCGGGGGGACCTACGAGCAGTACTTC.

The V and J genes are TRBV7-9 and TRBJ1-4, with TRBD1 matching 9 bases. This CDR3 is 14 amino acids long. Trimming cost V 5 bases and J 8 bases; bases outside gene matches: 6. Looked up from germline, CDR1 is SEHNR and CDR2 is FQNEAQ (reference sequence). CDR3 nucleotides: TGTGCCAGCAGCCAGGGACAGGGTGTGGAAAAACTGTTTTTT. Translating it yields CASSQGQGVEKLFF.

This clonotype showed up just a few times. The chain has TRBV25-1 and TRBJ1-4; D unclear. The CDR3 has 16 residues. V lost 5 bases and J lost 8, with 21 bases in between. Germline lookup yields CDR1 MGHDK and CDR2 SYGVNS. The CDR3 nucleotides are TGTGCCAGCAGTTATGGCCGATCCGTTCCCAGCGAAAAACTGTTTTTT. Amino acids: CASSYGRSVPSEKLFF.

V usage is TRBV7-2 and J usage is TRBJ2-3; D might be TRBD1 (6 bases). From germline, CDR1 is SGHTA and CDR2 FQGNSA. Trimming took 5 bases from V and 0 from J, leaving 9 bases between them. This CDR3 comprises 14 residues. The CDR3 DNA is TGTGCCAGCAGCAAGAGGGGGAGCACAGATACGCAGTATTTT. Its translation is CASSKRGSTDTQYF.

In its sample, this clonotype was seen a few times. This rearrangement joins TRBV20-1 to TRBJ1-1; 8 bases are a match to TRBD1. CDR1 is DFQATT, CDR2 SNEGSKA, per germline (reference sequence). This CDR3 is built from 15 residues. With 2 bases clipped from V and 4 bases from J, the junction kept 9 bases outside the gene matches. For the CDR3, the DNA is TGCAGTGCTAGAAGCCCCAAACAGGGGGGCACTGAAGCTTTCTTT. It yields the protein CSARSPKQGGTEAFF.

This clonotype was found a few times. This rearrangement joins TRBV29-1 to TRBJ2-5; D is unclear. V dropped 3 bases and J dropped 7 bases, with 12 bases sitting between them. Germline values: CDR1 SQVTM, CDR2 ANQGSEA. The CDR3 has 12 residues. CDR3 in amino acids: CSVEIDVGTQYF. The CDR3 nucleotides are TGCAGCGTTGAGATAGACGTTGGGACCCAGTACTTC.

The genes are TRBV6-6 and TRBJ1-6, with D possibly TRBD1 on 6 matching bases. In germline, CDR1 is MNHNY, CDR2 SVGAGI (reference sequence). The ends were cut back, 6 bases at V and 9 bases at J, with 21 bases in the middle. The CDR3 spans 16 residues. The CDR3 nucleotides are TGTGCCAGCAGCCCGACGCCAGACAGGCTCACTTCACCCCTCCACTTT. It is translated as CASSPTPDRLTSPLHF.